This T cell receptor beta chain was observed in a study of OX40 agonist ivuxolimab in advanced cancers. In the study overall: People in dose escalation had one of these cancers: hepatocellular carcinoma, melanoma, renal cell or head and neck cancer.

V lost 1 base to trimming and J lost 7 bases; unmatched junction nucleotides: 2. This CDR3 has 14 residues. Germline CDR1 is SGHAT and CDR2 is FQNNGV. Profiled with immunoSEQ multiplex PCR; TCRdb holds only in-frame clones, not every one. Of over 55,000 clones listed, 65% to 90% were seen once; the top ten hold 0.7%. This material consisted of CD4+ or CD8+ T cells sorted from blood, taken in a trial of the OX40 agonist ivuxolimab. This chain uses TRBV11-2 with TRBJ2-2, with 8 bases identical to TRBD1. The clonotype comes from an adult with an advanced solid tumor such as melanoma, head and neck, liver or kidney cancer. CDR3 DNA: TGTGCCAGCAGCTTAGGACAGGGGTTCGGGGAGCTGTTTTTT. This sequence encodes CASSLGQGFGELFF.